These T cell receptor beta chains were read from a single sample in a study of cytomegalovirus exposure and HLA in healthy donors. Clones were read by immunoSEQ multiplex PCR, and TCRdb kept only the in-frame ones, dropping some. In the table there are about 200,000 clones, about four fifths of which are singletons. The sample was PBMCs. The receptor source for this set is a boy aged 2 to 10 in good health and CMV-seronegative. The conserved cysteine and the conserved F or W are not part of the CDR3 here.

j_gene: TRBJ2-3
v_gene: TRBV5-4
CDR3aa: ASTSRDRVTDTQY

j_gene: TRBJ2-2
v_gene: TRBV9
CDR3aa: ASSAPTRPNTGELF

j_gene: TRBJ2-1
v_gene: TRBV6-1
CDR3aa: ASSQTAVSYNEQF

j_gene: NA
v_gene: TRBV10-2
CDR3aa: ASSPDYYEQY

j_gene: TRBJ2-2
v_gene: TRBV27
CDR3aa: ASSSAGELF

j_gene: TRBJ1-3
v_gene: TRBV29-1
CDR3aa: SASDPAVGNTIY

j_gene: TRBJ2-5
v_gene: TRBV6-1
CDR3aa: ASEWGQQETQY

j_gene: TRBJ1-5
v_gene: TRBV19
CDR3aa: ASTSGVFSNQPQH

j_gene: TRBJ2-7
v_gene: TRBV6-5
CDR3aa: ASSKRLAGGYEQY

j_gene: TRBJ1-1
v_gene: TRBV25-1
CDR3aa: ASSEYTRVGAEAF

j_gene: TRBJ2-7
v_gene: TRBV27
CDR3aa: ASSLKRTGTYEQY

j_gene: TRBJ2-5
v_gene: TRBV19
CDR3aa: ASSDRDRGTVPRLETQY

j_gene: TRBJ2-1
v_gene: TRBV2
CDR3aa: ASSEEASGGDEQF

j_gene: TRBJ2-1
v_gene: TRBV5-4
CDR3aa: ASSLGTGGIDEKQF

j_gene: TRBJ2-3
v_gene: TRBV9
CDR3aa: ASSRRTGAADTQY

j_gene: TRBJ2-5
v_gene: TRBV7-9
CDR3aa: ASVAGLQETQY

j_gene: TRBJ2-3
v_gene: TRBV18
CDR3aa: ASSPLGLASTDTQY

j_gene: TRBJ1-2
v_gene: TRBV10-1
CDR3aa: ASRYFDYT

j_gene: TRBJ1-2
v_gene: TRBV14
CDR3aa: ASSPRTGQFNGYT

j_gene: TRBJ2-2
v_gene: TRBV4-3
CDR3aa: ASSQDEGFWTGELF

j_gene: TRBJ2-7
v_gene: TRBV27
CDR3aa: ASSLGGQGYEQY